The T cell receptor (beta chain) described here comes from a study of T cell responses to AZD1222 COVID-19 vaccine (dated by TCRdb to about 2021). For context, the study as a whole: TCR sequencing was performed for about 250 trial participants, of whom some 200 were given two doses of AZD1222 and some 25 were given two doses of MenACWY control vaccine. Enrollment into the trials was organized by age into subgroups of 18-55, 56-69 and 70-plus years, and those subgroups contained about 150, 27 and 61 TCR-sequenced participants, respectively. Beyond this particular receptor, the publication reports: In the small 56-69-year group, the increase in depth fell short of significance, most likely because of low power. Nearly half of unique spike-specific TCRs reportedly recognized epitopes outside regions mutated in the B.1.351 and B.1.1.7 variants. Conclusions about previously exposed vaccinees are limited, since just five or six AZD1222 recipients were seropositive for SARS-CoV-2 at baseline. Participants were mostly white British, with more females than males. The authors suggested clonal diversity may have been underestimated. CD4 TCRs associated with the vaccine covered the entire spike protein, and the dominant responses were in regions 160-218 and 743-854. Because no samples from the day 14 peak response were available, repertoires could be characterized only after the peak T cell response. A significant rise in spike-specific TCR breadth and depth was observed after two AZD1222 doses relative to day 0 and relative to MenACWY recipients.

Details on this clone: Its antigen specificity is not known. Mismatch with germline at one junction end may stem from a read error.

The sample's time point, from its label and the paper: baseline before first vaccination. Taken with the paper, the label for treatment or condition translates to: meningococcal conjugate vaccine given as trial control. The vaccinee samples were drawn from two UK trials, COV001 and COV002, one of which was a single-blind randomized controlled phase 2/3 trial testing AZD1222 (ChAdOx1 nCoV-19) in healthy adults. Trial participant PBMC samples were collected at day 0 and day 28 after the second dose for TCRbeta chain sequencing. CDR1 and CDR2 were assigned from the germline V gene (reference sequence) as SSHAT and FNYEAQ. The CDR3 goes from the cysteine to the phenylalanine over 15 residues. The only DNA kept is the CDR3, 45 bases in frame from the first base. The CDR3 regions of human TCRbeta chains were analyzed by immunosequencing. Processing in the source paper ran as follows. TCRs in the repertoires were matched against a reference library of SARS-CoV-2-specific TCRs that had been generated with the MIRA antigen-specificity platform. Breadth was defined as the fraction of unique TCRs that were SARS-CoV-2-associated, and depth was defined as the fraction of total T cells that were SARS-CoV-2-associated. Using the MIRA data, every spike-specific TCR was mapped to the spike region that the TCR reacted to and assigned to either a CD4 or a CD8 class. Log10-transformed breadth and depth values were compared by one-way ANOVA with Sidak's multiple comparisons tests. TCRdb's version of the immuneACCESS table is confined to in-frame rearrangements and falls short of the full clone set. An unresolved V gene accounts for under half of the shortfall where checked; the remainder is of unknown origin. V and J calls and clone size come straight from that table; D and trimming were deduced from the DNA. This sample gives some 150,000 clones in total; around 85% of them show up just once. Under 7% of the sample goes to the ten largest clones.

The TCR sequence derives from an adult in good health. The sample was peripheral blood, taken on day 0 of MenACWY control vaccination. The chain employs TRBV7-7 and TRBJ2-5; the D element might be TRBD1 or TRBD2, as each aligns at 5 bases. The bases are TGTGCTAGCAGCTTAGCATCTGGGGGCCAAGAGACCCAGTACTTC. This translates into CASSLASGGQETQYF. When the CDR3 is completed using the reference TRBV7-7 and TRBJ2-5 genes on either side, the full variable domain is GAGVSQSPRYKVTKRGQDVTLRCDPISSHATLYWYQQALGQGPEFLTYFNYEAQPDKSGLPSDRFSAERPEGSISTLTIQRTEQRDSAMYRCASSLASGGQETQYFGPGTRLLVL.